The 13 T cell receptor beta chains reported below all come from one sample, sequenced in a study of cytomegalovirus exposure and HLA in healthy donors (dated by TCRdb to 2016 to 2017). Libraries were built with the immunoSEQ multiplex PCR assay. The multiplex PCR relied on a mix of 60 forward primers for TCR Vbeta segments and 13 reverse primers for TCR Jbeta segments. TCRdb's version of the immuneACCESS table is confined to in-frame rearrangements and falls short of the full clone set. An unresolved V gene accounts for under half of the shortfall where checked; the remainder is of unknown origin. A total of about 110,000 clones appear in this sample, more than 75% of them only once. The leading ten clones occupy about 1.8% of the sample. The specimen was PBMCs. The source of these receptors is a man aged 35-49 years in good health and CMV-seronegative.

CDR3 nucleotides: TGTGCCAGCAGCTTGAGGGTGGCCACTGAAGCTTTCTTT. Translated, it gives CASSLRVATEAFF. V gene TRBV7-8 combines with J gene TRBJ1-1; no clear D gene. Trimming took 3 bases from V and 4 from J, leaving 9 bases between them. Germline CDR1 and CDR2: SGHVS and FQNEAQ. The CDR3 is 13 amino acids.

This clone was seen a handful of times. The chain has TRBV7-2 and TRBJ2-7; D gene ambiguous. V lost 7 bases to trimming and J lost 3 bases, with 13 bases between them. CDR1 and CDR2 (germline): SGHTA, FQGNSA. There are 13 residues in the CDR3. The CDR3 DNA sequence: TGTGCCAGCACCTCTCGTATCCTCTACGAGCAGTACTTC. Translated, it gives CASTSRILYEQYF.

The rearrangement links TRBV6-5 to TRBJ1-2, with TRBD1 identical over 8 bases. The CDR3 consists of 15 residues. The V and J ends lost 5 bases and 0 bases, in that order; junction bases with no gene match: 5. Germline V gene lookup returns CDR1 MNHEY and CDR2 SVGAGI. The DNA for the CDR3 is TGTGCCAGCAGTCACGGGACAGGCTCTAACTATGGCTACACCTTC. This gives the protein CASSHGTGSNYGYTF.

This clone has just a few counts. The CDR3 DNA sequence: TGTGCCAGCAGCCAATCAGGGACAGTATATGGCTACACCTTC. This gives the protein CASSQSGTVYGYTF. The V and J genes are TRBV4-2 and TRBJ1-2, with 7 bases that match TRBD1. V shed 2 bases, J shed 5 bases, and the junction held 5 bases outside the gene matches. Germline V CDR1 and CDR2: LGHNA, YNFKEQ. The CDR3 length is 14 residues.

The chain links TRBV5-1 to TRBJ2-1, with 13 bases aligning to TRBD2. Germline CDR1 and CDR2: SGHRS and YFSETQ. This CDR3 comprises 15 residues. V shed 2 bases and J 9 bases; nucleotides not matched to a gene: 5. For the CDR3, the DNA is TGCGCCAGCAGCTTAACTAGCGGGGGGGCGGTTGAGCAGTTCTTC. Residues: CASSLTSGGAVEQFF. Based on the CDR3 plus reference TRBV5-1 and TRBJ2-1, the full variable domain is KAGVTQTPRYLIKTRGQQVTLSCSPISGHRSVSWYQQTPGQGLQFLFEYFSETQRNKGNFPGRFSGRQFSNSRSEMNVSTLELGDSALYLCASSLTSGGAVEQFFGPGTRLTVL.

The CDR3, as DNA: TGTGCCAGCAGTGAGGGGACAACCAAAAACATTCAGTACTTC. The encoded protein is CASSEGTTKNIQYF. The chain carries TRBV6-1 and TRBJ2-4, with D perhaps TRBD1 (6 bases). CDR1 is MNHNS, CDR2 SASEGT, per germline. V lost 3 bases, J lost 2 bases, and 8 bases lay in between. The CDR3 has 14 amino acids.

This chain connects TRBV4-2 to TRBJ1-5, with D possibly matching TRBD1 (5 bases). The CDR3 covers 15 residues. V was trimmed by 4 bases and J by 0 bases, leaving 10 bases between them. The germline V gene encodes CDR1 LGHNA and CDR2 YNFKEQ. The CDR3 nucleotides read TGTGCCAGCAGCCGACAACAGGATAGCAATCAGCCCCAGCATTTT. Its translation is CASSRQQDSNQPQHF.

This chain uses TRBV5-3 with TRBJ1-3; D perhaps matches TRBD1 (5 bases). TRBV5-3 is flagged as an ORF with uncertain function. Trimming stripped 1 base from V and 0 bases from J, with 14 bases between. This CDR3 comprises 17 residues. In nucleotides, the CDR3 is TGTGCCAGAAGCTTGCGAAAAAAAGGGGCCTCTGGAAACACCATATATTTT. It specifies CARSLRKKGASGNTIYF.

The rearrangement links TRBV6-1 to TRBJ1-5; no clear D gene. Germline lookup yields CDR1 MNHNS and CDR2 SASEGT. The CDR3 runs 15 residues. V was cut by 7 bases and J by 0 bases, with 13 bases left in between. The CDR3 is CASKEGVYSNQPQHF. The CDR3 coding sequence is TGTGCCAGCAAGGAGGGAGTTTATAGCAATCAGCCCCAGCATTTT.

The chain employs TRBV7-9 and TRBJ1-1; a weak D match, TRBD1 (5 bases). The CDR3 consists of 15 residues. V lost 1 base and J lost 3, with 12 bases in between. Germline-derived CDR1 and CDR2 are SEHNR and FQNEAQ (reference sequence). The chain's CDR3 is CASSLGPGSYTEAFF. The CDR3 DNA is TGTGCCAGCAGCTTAGGTCCAGGGTCCTACACTGAAGCTTTCTTT.

The gene calls are TRBV5-4 and TRBJ2-3; 12 nucleotides line up with TRBD2. Germline CDR1 and CDR2: SGHNT and YYREEE (reference sequence). V was pared by 4 bases and J by 2 bases, with 8 bases of the junction left unmatched. The CDR3 is made up of 17 amino acids. This CDR3 reads CASSARLAGALTDTQYF. The CDR3 DNA reads TGTGCCAGCAGCGCTAGACTAGCGGGGGCCCTCACAGATACGCAGTATTTT.

Only a few counts were recorded for this clone. This sequence joins TRBV7-6 and TRBJ1-4; 7 nucleotides align to TRBD1. Germline V gives CDR1 SGHVS, CDR2 FNYEAQ. CDR3 length: 20 amino acids. V lost 0 bases and J lost 0; bases outside the gene matches: 13. The CDR3 loop is CASSLAFVQGTGSTNEKLFF. The CDR3 DNA follows: TGTGCCAGCAGCTTAGCGTTCGTACAGGGGACGGGGTCAACTAATGAAAAACTGTTTTTT.

The V and J genes are TRBV18 and TRBJ1-2, with 7 bases fitting TRBD1. The CDR3 covers 15 residues. Germline V gives CDR1 KGHSH, CDR2 LQKENI. Trimming at V came to 3 bases and at J to 8 bases, leaving 12 bases not matched to a gene. The CDR3 sequence: CASSPTRDSSMGYTF. The CDR3 nucleotides are TGTGCCAGCTCACCTACGAGGGACAGCAGTATGGGCTACACCTTC. Looking up the rest from reference TRBV18 and TRBJ1-2 gives the full variable domain: NAGVMQNPRHLVRRRGQEARLRCSPMKGHSHVYWYRQLPEEGLKFMVYLQKENIIDESGMPKERFSAEFPKEGPSILRIQQVVRGDSAAYFCASSPTRDSSMGYTFGSGTRLTVV.